A selection of T cell receptor beta chains follows, all from one sample in a study of blood T cell repertoires in COVID-19. Clones were sequenced by immunoSEQ multiplex PCR, and TCRdb holds only the in-frame ones, with some missing. The sample includes 330,000 or so clones, more than 70% seen only once; the top ten take approximately 1%. Sequencing was done on a sample of PBMCs or T cells enriched from blood (not recorded which). The receptors here all came from a woman aged 30 to 39 who had been exposed to COVID-19. Both conserved end residues are trimmed from each CDR3.

TRBV14 ASSHNGEAF
TRBV10-3 AIRGQGGPNTEAF
TRBV11-2 ASSPRDSGQPPNTEAF
TRBV27 ASSLTPGQAHNEQF
TRBV11-3 ASSSVSGRAYEQF
TRBV28 ASTRRDRGRGSYGYT
TRBV5-1 ASSLGGQTYTEAF
TRBV19 ASRDRGNGNQPQH
TRBV28 ASSFVTGRSYNEQF
TRBV27 ASRGGTSNQPQH
TRBV4-1 ASSPTGYEQY
TRBV19 ASSMGLAVADTQY
TRBV5-8 ASSLGQGNSYEQY
TRBV18 ASSPSARSDNQPQH
TRBV24-1 ATSDKGAGIASTQY
TRBV3-1/TRBV3-2 ASSQVIDRSGNTIY
TRBV7-8 ASSEQGAIPTDTQY
TRBV5-1 ASSWGQGVGNEQF
TRBV2 ASSGLAYNEQF
TRBV14 ASGPLGGSENIYT
TRBV19 ASSITSGALNEQF
TRBV10-3 AISESTSGRGVDTQY
TRBV4-1 ASSQVIGQGSWEAF
TRBV10-1 ASSPLGGHTIY
TRBV25-1 ASRSGQSFTDTQY
TRBV27 ASSRGAGTGEETQY
TRBV7-3 ASSPTGGRDYGYT
TRBV28 ASSFVTNHNSPLH
TRBV30 AWSVLPNYGYT
TRBV27 ASSRTGAGNTIY
TRBV12-3/TRBV12-4 ASSPQGWDTQY
TRBV27 ASSLMRNLETQY
TRBV15 ATSAATHSGNTIY
TRBV6-6 ASQEGGDYNQPQH
TRBV5-4 ASSRELAPSTDTQY
TRBV3-1/TRBV3-2 ASSHGQGVRGETQY
TRBV6-5 ASGRETVNTEAF
TRBV7-9 ASSSGGYDEQY
TRBV10-3 AISYNPGQGLVWNTIY
TRBV21-1 ASSKSVKGPNYGYT
TRBV7-7 ASSQIGGSYNEQF
TRBV9 ASSPRDRGTTDTQY
TRBV28 ASSLRAGAIRANEQY
TRBV13 ASSLGSGTANSPLH